The next 6 T cell receptor beta chains were all read from a single sample in a study of identical twins. MiXCR, run by TCRdb on the 5' RACE reads, gives a single entry per CDR3 protein. The sample shows about 730,000 distinct CDR3 sequences, 21% of them seen only once. The same data also went into a second study, on T cells expressing NK-cell markers.

Material: PBMCs. These receptors all stem from a woman under 30 in good health.

This clonotype has just a few counts. This rearrangement joins TRBV29-1 to TRBJ2-1; 7 bases are a match to TRBD1. The CDR3 extends over 14 amino acids. The V and J ends lost 7 bases and 2 bases, in that order; junction bases with no gene match: 8. Germline CDR1 SQVTM, CDR2 ANQGSEA. CDR3 sequence reads: CSGNRGGTYNEQFF. The CDR3 nucleotides are TGCAGCGGCAACAGGGGCGGTACCTACAATGAGCAGTTCTTC.

The chain couples TRBV10-3 to TRBJ2-3; 10 nucleotides align to TRBD2. After removal of 6 bases from V and 6 bases from J, the junction contained 6 bases not matched to a gene. The CDR3 loop spans 14 amino acids. The germline CDR1 and CDR2 sequences are ENHRY and SYGVKD. CDR3 protein: CAIRDTSGADTQYF. The CDR3 DNA reads as TGTGCCATCAGAGATACTAGCGGGGCGGATACGCAGTATTTT.

The chain is built from TRBV4-3 and TRBJ2-7; TRBD1 matches at 8 bases. V was clipped by 1 base and J by 4 bases; unmatched bases: 6. The CDR3 sequence is 15 residues long. Germline assignment: CDR1 LGHNA and CDR2 YSLEER. The CDR3, as DNA: TGCGCCAGCAGCCAAGTGAGCCAGGGGGCTTACGAGCAGTACTTC. Its translation is CASSQVSQGAYEQYF.

This chain connects TRBV11-2 to TRBJ2-1; 10 bases are shared with TRBD2. Looked up from germline, CDR1 is SGHAT and CDR2 is FQNNGV. V was pared by 5 bases and J by 4 bases, with 14 bases of the junction left unmatched. The CDR3 contains 18 residues. The CDR3 nucleotides are TGTGCCAGCAGCCGCGCGGGTTCTGGAGCGGGAGGGTACAATGAGCAGTTCTTC. Translation gives CASSRAGSGAGGYNEQFF.

This clonotype was seen just once. The rearrangement joins TRBV6-6 to TRBJ1-2; no reliable D call. Germline V CDR1 and CDR2: MNHNY, SVGAGI (reference sequence). V dropped 7 bases and J dropped 3 bases, with 6 bases sitting between them. The CDR3 contains 11 residues. The CDR3 region has the DNA TGTGCCAGCATCCATGACTATGGCTACACCTTC. As protein: CASIHDYGYTF.

This chain connects TRBV7-3 to TRBJ1-1; D is perhaps TRBD1 (5 bases). CDR1 and CDR2 from the germline V gene are SGHTA and FQGTGA. V was clipped by 0 bases and J by 8 bases, with 10 bases between them. The CDR3 has 13 residues. The CDR3 DNA reads as TGTGCCAGCAGCTTAACGTACGGGGGGGAAGCTTTCTTT. Translating it yields CASSLTYGGEAFF.